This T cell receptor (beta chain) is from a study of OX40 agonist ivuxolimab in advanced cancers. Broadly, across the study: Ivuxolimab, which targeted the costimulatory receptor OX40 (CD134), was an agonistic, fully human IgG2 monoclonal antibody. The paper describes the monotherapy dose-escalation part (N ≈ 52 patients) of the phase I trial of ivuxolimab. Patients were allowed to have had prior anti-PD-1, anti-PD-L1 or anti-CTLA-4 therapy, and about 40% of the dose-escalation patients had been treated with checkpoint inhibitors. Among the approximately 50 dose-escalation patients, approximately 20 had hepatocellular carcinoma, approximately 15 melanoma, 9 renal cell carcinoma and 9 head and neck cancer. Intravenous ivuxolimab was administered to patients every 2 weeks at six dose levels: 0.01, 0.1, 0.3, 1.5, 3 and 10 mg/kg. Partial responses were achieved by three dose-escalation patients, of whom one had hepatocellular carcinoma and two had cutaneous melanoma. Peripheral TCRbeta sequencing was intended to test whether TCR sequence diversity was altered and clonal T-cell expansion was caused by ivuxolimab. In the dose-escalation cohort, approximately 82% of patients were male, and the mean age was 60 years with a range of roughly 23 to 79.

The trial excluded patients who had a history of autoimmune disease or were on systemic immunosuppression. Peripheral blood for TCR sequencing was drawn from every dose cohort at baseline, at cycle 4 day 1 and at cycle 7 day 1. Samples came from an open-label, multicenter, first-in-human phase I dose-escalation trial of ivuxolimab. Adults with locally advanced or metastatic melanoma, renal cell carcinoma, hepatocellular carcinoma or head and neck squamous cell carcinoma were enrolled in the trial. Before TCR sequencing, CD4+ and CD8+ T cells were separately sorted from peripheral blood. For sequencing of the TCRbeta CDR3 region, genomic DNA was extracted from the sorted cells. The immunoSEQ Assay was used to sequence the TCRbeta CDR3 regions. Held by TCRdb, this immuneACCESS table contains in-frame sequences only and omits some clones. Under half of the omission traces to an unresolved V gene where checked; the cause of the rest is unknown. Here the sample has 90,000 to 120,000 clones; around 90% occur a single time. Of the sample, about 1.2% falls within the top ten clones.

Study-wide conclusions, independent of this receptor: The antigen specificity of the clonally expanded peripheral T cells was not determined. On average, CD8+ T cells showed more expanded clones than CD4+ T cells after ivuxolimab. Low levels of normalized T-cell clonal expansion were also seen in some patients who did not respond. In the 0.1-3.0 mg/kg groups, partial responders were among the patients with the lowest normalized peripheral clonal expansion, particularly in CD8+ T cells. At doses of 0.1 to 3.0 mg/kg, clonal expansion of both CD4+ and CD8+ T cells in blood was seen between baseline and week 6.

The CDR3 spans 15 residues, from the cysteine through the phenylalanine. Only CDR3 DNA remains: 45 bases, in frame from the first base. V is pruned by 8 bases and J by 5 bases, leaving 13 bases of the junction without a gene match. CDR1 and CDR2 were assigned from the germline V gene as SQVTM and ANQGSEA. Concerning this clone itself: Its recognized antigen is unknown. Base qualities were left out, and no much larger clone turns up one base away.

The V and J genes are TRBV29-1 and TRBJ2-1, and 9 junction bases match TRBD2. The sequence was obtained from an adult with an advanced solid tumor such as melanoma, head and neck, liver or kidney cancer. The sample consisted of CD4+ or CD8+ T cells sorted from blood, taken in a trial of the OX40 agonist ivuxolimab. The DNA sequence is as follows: TGCAGCCTCCGTGTTGCGGGAGGGGGCCACAATGAGCAGTTCTTC. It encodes CSLRVAGGGHNEQFF.